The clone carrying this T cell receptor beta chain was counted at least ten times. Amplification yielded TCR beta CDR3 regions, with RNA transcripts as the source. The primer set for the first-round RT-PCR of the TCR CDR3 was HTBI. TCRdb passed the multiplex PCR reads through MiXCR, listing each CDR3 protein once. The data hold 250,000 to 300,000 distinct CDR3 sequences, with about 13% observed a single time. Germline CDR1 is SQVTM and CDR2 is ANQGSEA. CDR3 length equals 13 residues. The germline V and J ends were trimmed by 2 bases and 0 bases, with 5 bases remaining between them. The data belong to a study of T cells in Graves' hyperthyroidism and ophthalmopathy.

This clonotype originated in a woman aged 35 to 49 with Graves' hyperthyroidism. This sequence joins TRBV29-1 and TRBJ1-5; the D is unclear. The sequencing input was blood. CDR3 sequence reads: CSVESSSNQPQHF. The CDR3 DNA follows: TGCAGCGTTGAAAGCAGTAGCAATCAGCCCCAGCATTTT.